The next 20 T cell receptor beta chains were all read from a single sample in a study of vaccination effects on CD4 cells after COVID-19. These receptors have no known antigen. Only in-frame clones appear in the TCRdb table, and some are missing; sequencing was by immunoSEQ multiplex PCR. The table has 25,000 to 35,000 clones, about 67% seen once; the top ten hold approximately 10%. Antigen-specific CD4+ T cell clonotypes were called by their expansion after viral peptide-pool culture in ViraFEST. Researchers isolated CD4+ T cells once approximately ten days of culture had elapsed. All study participants received two doses of BNT162b2 or mRNA-1273 vaccine. Here the sequenced sample was CD4+ T cells from PBMCs cultured with HCoV-NL63 spike peptides, taken after COVID-19 vaccination. The origin of the receptors is a human donor who received a COVID-19 vaccine.

J is TRBJ1-5 and V is TRBV6-5; 8 bases are shared with TRBD1. V shed 7 bases and J 6 bases; nucleotides not matched to a gene: 11. This CDR3 has 15 amino acids. Germline V CDR1 and CDR2: MNHEY, SVGAGI. This CDR3 reads CASTDRTGFGQPQHF. CDR3 sequence (DNA): TGTGCCAGCACCGACCGGACAGGGTTCGGTCAGCCCCAGCATTTT.

There are a few counts of this clone. The V and J genes are TRBV6-1 and TRBJ2-2, with unresolved D. Trimming took 3 bases from V and 5 from J, leaving 7 bases between them. The CDR3 is 13 residues long. Germline V gene sequence: CDR1 MNHNS, CDR2 SASEGT. The CDR3 region is CASSDSHTGELFF. In DNA form, the CDR3 reads TGTGCCAGCAGTGATTCTCATACCGGGGAGCTGTTTTTT.

This chain uses TRBV10-2 with TRBJ1-6, with D hard to call. Germline CDR1 and CDR2: WSHSY and SAAADI. Between the trimmed V and J ends, which lost 0 bases and 6 bases, there was a span of 3 bases. This CDR3 region has 13 residues. The CDR3 region has the DNA TGCGCCAGCAGTGAGTCGATTAATTCACCCCTCCACTTT. Residues: CASSESINSPLHF.

The rearrangement links TRBV30 to TRBJ2-2, with 14 bases matching TRBD2. In germline, CDR1 is GTSNPN, CDR2 SVGIG (reference sequence). V dropped 3 bases and J dropped 5; count of bases not matched to a gene: 2. This CDR3 is 15 amino acids long. The CDR3 DNA is TGTGCCTGGAGCCGACTAGCGGGGGGGACCGGGGAGCTGTTTTTT. Translation gives CAWSRLAGGTGELFF.

By sample fraction, this clone is medium-sized. The CDR3 loop reads CASSAGFSSGNTIYF. CDR3 nucleotide sequence: TGTGCCAGCAGCGCAGGGTTTAGCTCTGGAAACACCATATATTTT. The chain links TRBV9 to TRBJ1-3; perhaps TRBD1 as D (5 bases). V lost 3 bases and J lost 0, with 10 bases in between. CDR3 size: 15 residues. Germline V gene lookup returns CDR1 SGDLS and CDR2 YYNGEE.

The rearrangement uses TRBV7-8 and TRBJ1-2, with 8 bases aligning to TRBD1. Germline CDR1 reads SGHVS; CDR2 reads FQNEAQ. The CDR3 has 14 residues. Germline trimming cut 1 base from V and 8 bases from J; bases unmatched to any gene: 6. The CDR3 protein is CASSLDQGARGYTF. CDR3 nucleotides: TGTGCCAGCAGCTTAGACCAGGGGGCGAGAGGCTACACCTTC.

As DNA, the CDR3 is TGTGCCATCAGTGTTGGGGCAGAGAATCAGCCCCAGCATTTT. Protein sequence: CAISVGAENQPQHF. The gene calls are TRBV10-3 and TRBJ1-5, with a possible D match to TRBD1 (5 bases). The germline gives CDR1 ENHRY, CDR2 SYGVKD. CDR3 size: 14 residues. Trimming took off 4 bases at V and 4 bases at J, with 11 bases between the two ends.

The chain employs TRBV5-1 and TRBJ2-5; 11 nucleotides match TRBD2. Germline V lookup: CDR1 SGHRS, CDR2 YFSETQ. The CDR3 spans 15 residues. J was trimmed by 4 bases and V by 2 bases; bases with no gene match: 4. CDR3 protein: CASSFSGRALETQYF. The CDR3, as DNA: TGCGCCAGCAGCTTTAGCGGGAGGGCCTTAGAGACCCAGTACTTC.

The chain combines TRBV19 with TRBJ2-7; D is unresolved. V was shortened by 4 bases and J by 2 bases, with 12 bases between the two germline ends. CDR3 size: 14 residues. The germline gives CDR1 LNHDA, CDR2 SQIVND (reference sequence). The CDR3 sequence is CASSNPGYTYEQYF. CDR3 DNA sequence: TGTGCCAGTAGTAATCCGGGCTATACCTACGAGCAGTACTTC.

This clone appeared a few times. The genes are TRBV14 and TRBJ2-1, with 9 bases matching TRBD2. Germline CDR1 reads SGHDN; CDR2 reads FVKESK. Trimming cost V 0 bases and J 8 bases; bases outside gene matches: 11. The CDR3 spans 17 residues. The CDR3, as DNA: TGTGCCAGCAGCCAAGAGAGGGCGCGGGAGGGCGGGTATGAGCAGTTCTTC. This gives the protein CASSQERAREGGYEQFF.

V and J are TRBV19 and TRBJ2-3; TRBD2 matches 14 bases. V shed 7 bases, J shed 1 base, and the junction held 10 bases outside the gene matches. The CDR3 runs 18 residues. In germline, CDR1 is LNHDA, CDR2 SQIVND (reference sequence). CDR3 sequence reads: CASKFRTSGRTGTDTQYF. DNA for the CDR3: TGTGCCAGTAAATTTCGGACTAGCGGGAGGACCGGCACAGATACGCAGTATTTT.

This clone was detected only a few times. The chain couples TRBV5-1 to TRBJ2-1; maybe TRBD1 (5 bases). The CDR3 length is 15 residues. Trimming removed 4 bases from V and 6 bases from J, with 17 bases in between. Germline lookup yields CDR1 SGHRS and CDR2 YFSETQ. DNA for the CDR3: TGCGCCAGCAGCCCGAAAGTCGACAGCCCCAATGAGCAGTTCTTC. Translated, it gives CASSPKVDSPNEQFF.

This chain uses TRBV2 with TRBJ1-1; D remains ambiguous. The V end was cut by 7 bases, the J end by 0 bases, with 15 bases between. Germline V gives CDR1 SNHLY, CDR2 FYNNEI. This CDR3 is 15 amino acids long. The DNA of the CDR3 is TGTGCCAGCAAGAGACGTGAAGTCATGAACACTGAAGCTTTCTTT. This translates into CASKRREVMNTEAFF. Variable domain in full (rest from reference TRBV2 and TRBJ1-1): EPEVTQTPSHQVTQMGQEVILRCVPISNHLYFYWYRQILGQKVEFLVSFYNNEISEKSEIFDDQFSVERPDGSNFTLKIRSTKLEDSAMYFCASKRREVMNTEAFFGQGTRLTVV.

The rearrangement links TRBV28 to TRBJ1-3; D is uncertain. Germline-derived CDR1 and CDR2 are MDHEN and SYDVKM. The CDR3 is 13 residues long. Trimming removed 4 bases at V and 7 bases at J, with 11 bases between. The CDR3 nucleotides read TGTGCCAGCAGTTCTCCACACTGGAACACCATATATTTT. Translated: CASSSPHWNTIYF.

The chain has TRBV2 and TRBJ1-2; 8 nucleotides match TRBD1. CDR3 length: 17 residues. Looked up from germline, CDR1 is SNHLY and CDR2 is FYNNEI. V gave up 6 bases and J gave up 3 bases; unmatched junction bases: 15. CDR3 bases: TGTGCCAGCAGGGCCCGAGTGGACAGGGTGGTTGACTATGGCTACACCTTC. Protein: CASRARVDRVVDYGYTF.

V usage is TRBV13 and J usage is TRBJ2-1, with unresolved D. The CDR3 extends over 14 amino acids. Trimming cost V 3 bases and J 8 bases, with 14 bases left between them. CDR1 is PRHDT and CDR2 is FYEKMQ in the germline V gene (reference sequence). CDR3 sequence reads: CASSFPHLDHEQFF. The CDR3 DNA sequence: TGTGCCAGCAGCTTCCCCCACTTAGACCATGAGCAGTTCTTC.

By share, this clone counts as medium-sized. The rearrangement joins TRBV3-1 (or the pseudogene TRBV3-2) to TRBJ2-5, with D unresolved. From germline, CDR1 is LGHDT and CDR2 YNNKEL (reference sequence). V was pared by 4 bases and J by 5 bases, with 20 bases between. The CDR3 is 16 residues long. In DNA, the CDR3 is TGTGCCAGCAGCCCTACCCCGCGAGTGGTTTCGGAGACCCAGTACTTC. It translates to CASSPTPRVVSETQYF.

The V gene is TRBV7-2, the J gene TRBJ2-7; D remains ambiguous. The CDR3 extends over 12 amino acids. V dropped 6 bases and J dropped 3 bases, with 9 bases sitting between them. The V gene's germline CDR1 is SGHTA and CDR2 FQGNSA. The CDR3 DNA sequence: TGTGCCAGCAGTTTCACTCGCTACGAGCAGTACTTC. Translation gives CASSFTRYEQYF.

This sequence joins TRBV9 and TRBJ2-1; D ambiguous. Germline V gene sequence: CDR1 SGDLS, CDR2 YYNGEE. Trimming took off 0 bases at V and 2 bases at J, with 9 bases between the two ends. This CDR3 has 15 amino acids. The CDR3 region has the DNA TGTGCCAGCAGCGTAGAATCGTTGACCTACAATGAGCAGTTCTTC. It translates to CASSVESLTYNEQFF. Combining the CDR3 with reference TRBV9 and TRBJ2-1 gives the whole variable domain DSGVTQTPKHLITATGQRVTLRCSPRSGDLSVYWYQQSLDQGLQFLIQYYNGEERAKGNILERFSAQQFPDLHSELNLSSLELGDSALYFCASSVESLTYNEQFFGPGTRLTVL.

V is TRBV6-5 and J is TRBJ1-2, with 7 positions matching TRBD1. The junction had 10 bases not matched to a gene; V was cut back by 8 bases and J by 1 base. Germline CDR1 reads MNHEY; CDR2 reads SVGAGI. The CDR3 consists of 15 residues. DNA for the CDR3: TGTGCCAGCCTCAGACAGGGCGATCTTAACTATGGCTACACCTTC. It codes for CASLRQGDLNYGYTF.